This T cell receptor (beta chain) was recorded in a study of T cells expressing NK-cell markers (dated by TCRdb to between 2020 and 2021). With respect to the entire study: TCR beta-chain repertoires were profiled in sorted CD3+CD56+NKG2C+, CD3+CD56+NKG2C- and CD3+CD56-NKG2C+ T-cell subsets from fewer than 10 donors. Among the eight sequenced donors, seven were HCMV-seropositive and one was HCMV-seronegative. Randomly selected healthy volunteers, three men and five women, were used as the eight sequenced donors. Sequencing of the libraries produced 2 x 150 bp reads on Illumina HiSeq 2000/2500, MiSeq or NextSeq.

Study-wide findings and limitations: For about 6 donors, the dominant CD3+CD56+NKG2C+ clonotypes were among the top 10 CD8+ clonotypes and accounted for about 1.0-7.5% of CD8+ T cells. Those dominant clonotypes were again the most abundant among CD3+CD56-NKG2C+ cells in a handful of donors, at about 25-60.1%. It remained unclear whether the expanded NKG2C-expressing T cell clones were specific for HCMV antigens.

CDR1 and CDR2 are read off the germline V gene (reference sequence) as DFQATT and SNEGSKA. The CDR3 has 19 amino acids, counting the end cysteine and phenylalanine. The coding DNA is unavailable. As for this clonotype: There is no known antigen for this receptor.

For sequencing, an Illumina HiSeq 2000 was employed. TCR beta cDNA libraries were made by 5'RACE template switching that added a universal primer site and unique molecular identifiers. cDNA synthesis was primed from the TCR beta constant segment and was followed by two successive PCR amplification steps. The paper's processing steps were these. Reads were demultiplexed and grouped by UMI with MIGEC, and clonotypes were assembled and quantified with MiTCR. To exclude erroneous sequences, any TCR cDNA sequence not supported by at least two reads was discarded. The tcR package was used for downstream repertoire analysis, and clonotypes were matched across fractions by CDR3 nucleotide sequence plus V segment. VDJmatch was used to annotate antigen specificity against VDJdb, with one amino acid substitution in CDR3 allowed. The reads were reprocessed in TCRdb, with one entry per CDR3 protein sequence and no accompanying DNA. The authors' filters were not applied to this entry. The data table for this sample lists about 460,000 distinct CDR3 sequences. Roughly 1.4% of the sample is taken by the ten largest.

HCMV serostatus was determined by detecting HCMV-specific IgG in serum with a commercial ELISA kit. Peripheral blood mononuclear cells were isolated from blood by Ficoll density gradient centrifugation. Source material: blood T cells: a sorted CD56 or NKG2C T cell subset, CD4+ or CD8+ T cells, or bulk PBMC T cells (not recorded which). This TCR derives from a woman aged 45 to 65 in good health. Donor details come from another sample of the same person, matched by shared clones. The V gene is TRBV20-1 and the J gene is TRBJ1-5; as DNA is missing, the TRBD1 call by TCRdb cannot be tested. The CDR3 region: CSALDSRDRGRGGNQPQHF.